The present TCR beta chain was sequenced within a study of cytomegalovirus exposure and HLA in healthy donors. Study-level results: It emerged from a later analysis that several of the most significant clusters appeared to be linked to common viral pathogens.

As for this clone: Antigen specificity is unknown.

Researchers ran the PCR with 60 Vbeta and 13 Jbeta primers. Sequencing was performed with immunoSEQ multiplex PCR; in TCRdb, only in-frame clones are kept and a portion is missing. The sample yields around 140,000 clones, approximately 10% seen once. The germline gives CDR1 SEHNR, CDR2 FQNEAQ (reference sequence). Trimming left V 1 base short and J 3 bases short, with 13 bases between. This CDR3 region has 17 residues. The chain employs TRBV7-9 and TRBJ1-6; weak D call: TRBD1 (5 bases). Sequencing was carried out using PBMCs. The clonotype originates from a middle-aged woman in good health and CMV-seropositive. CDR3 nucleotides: TGTGCCAGCAGCTTAGTATCGAGCGGGGGCTATAATTCACCCCTCCACTTT. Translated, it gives CASSLVSSGGYNSPLHF.